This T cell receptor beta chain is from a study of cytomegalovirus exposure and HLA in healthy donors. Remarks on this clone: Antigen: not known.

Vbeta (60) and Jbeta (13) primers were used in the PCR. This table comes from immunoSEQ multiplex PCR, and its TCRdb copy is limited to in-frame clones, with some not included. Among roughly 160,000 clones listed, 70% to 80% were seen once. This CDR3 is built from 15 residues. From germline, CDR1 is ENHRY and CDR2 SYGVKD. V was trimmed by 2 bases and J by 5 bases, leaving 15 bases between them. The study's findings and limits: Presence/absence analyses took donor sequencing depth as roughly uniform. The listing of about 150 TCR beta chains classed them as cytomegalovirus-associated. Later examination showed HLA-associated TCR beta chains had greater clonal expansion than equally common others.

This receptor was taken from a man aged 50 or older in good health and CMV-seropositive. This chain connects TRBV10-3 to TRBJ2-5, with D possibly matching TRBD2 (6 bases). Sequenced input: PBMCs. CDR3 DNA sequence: TGTGCCATCAGTGAGCGGGGCTTTGGGGGGGAGACCCAGTACTTC. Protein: CAISERGFGGETQYF.